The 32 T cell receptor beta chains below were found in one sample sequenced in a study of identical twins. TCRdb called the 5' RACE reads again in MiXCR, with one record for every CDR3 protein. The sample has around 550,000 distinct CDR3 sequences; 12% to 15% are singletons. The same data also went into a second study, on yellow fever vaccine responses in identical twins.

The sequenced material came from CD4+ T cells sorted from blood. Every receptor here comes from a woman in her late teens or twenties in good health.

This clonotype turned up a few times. The chain's CDR3 is CASSGSLGANVLTF. In DNA form, the CDR3 reads TGTGCCAGCAGTGGGTCCTTGGGGGCCAACGTCCTGACTTTC. The V gene is TRBV28, the J gene TRBJ2-6, with D unclear. The CDR3 extends over 14 amino acids. Per the germline V gene, CDR1 is MDHEN and CDR2 is SYDVKM. V gave up 5 bases and J gave up 4 bases, with 9 bases separating them. The variable domain in full, completed from reference TRBV28 and TRBJ2-6, reads DVKVTQSSRYLVKRTGEKVFLECVQDMDHENMFWYRQDPGLGLRLIYFSYDVKMKEKGDIPEGYSVSREKKERFSLILESASTNQTSMYLCASSGSLGANVLTFGAGSRLTVL.

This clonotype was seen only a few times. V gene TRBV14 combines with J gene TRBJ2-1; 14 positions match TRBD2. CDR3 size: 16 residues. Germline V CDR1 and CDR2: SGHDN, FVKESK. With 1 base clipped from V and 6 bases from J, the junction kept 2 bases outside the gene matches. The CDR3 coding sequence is TGTGCCAGCAGCCAAGGACTAGCGGGAGGGCCCAATGAGCAGTTCTTC. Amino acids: CASSQGLAGGPNEQFF.

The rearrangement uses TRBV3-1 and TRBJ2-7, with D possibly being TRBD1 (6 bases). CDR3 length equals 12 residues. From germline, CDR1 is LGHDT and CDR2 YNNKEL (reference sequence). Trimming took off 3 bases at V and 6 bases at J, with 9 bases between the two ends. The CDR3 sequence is CASSHRGGEQYV. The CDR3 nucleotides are TGTGCCAGCAGCCATCGAGGGGGCGAGCAGTACGTC.

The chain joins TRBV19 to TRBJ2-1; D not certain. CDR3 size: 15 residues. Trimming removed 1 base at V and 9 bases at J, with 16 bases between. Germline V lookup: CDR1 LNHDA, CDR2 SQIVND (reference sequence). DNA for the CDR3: TGTGCCAGTAGTATAGTCCCGGGCCTAAGAAGTGAGCAGTTCTTC. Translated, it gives CASSIVPGLRSEQFF.

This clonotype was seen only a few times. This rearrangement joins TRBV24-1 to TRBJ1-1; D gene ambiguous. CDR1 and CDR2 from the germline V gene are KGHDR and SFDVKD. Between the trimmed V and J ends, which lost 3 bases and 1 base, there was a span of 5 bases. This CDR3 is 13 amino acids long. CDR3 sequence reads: CATSDMSNTEAFF. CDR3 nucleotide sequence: TGTGCCACCAGTGATATGTCGAACACTGAAGCTTTCTTT.

CDR3 region: CASSQTSGTSVSTSTDTQYF. CDR3 sequence (DNA): TGTGCCAGCAGCCAAACATCCGGGACTAGCGTGTCGACTAGCACAGATACGCAGTATTTT. The J gene is TRBJ2-3, the V gene TRBV4-2, with 10 bases fitting TRBD2. CDR3 size: 20 residues. The ends lost 2 bases at V and 0 bases at J; junction bases unmatched: 14. Germline loops: CDR1 LGHNA, CDR2 YNFKEQ.

CDR3 DNA sequence: TGCAGCGCTGCTGGCACTAGCGGGTTTAAAGAGACCCAGTACTTC. It translates to CSAAGTSGFKETQYF. This chain uses TRBV29-1 with TRBJ2-5, with TRBD2 matching 9 bases. V lost 7 bases, J lost 3 bases, and 12 bases stayed unmatched. This CDR3 has 15 amino acids. The germline gives CDR1 SQVTM, CDR2 ANQGSEA.

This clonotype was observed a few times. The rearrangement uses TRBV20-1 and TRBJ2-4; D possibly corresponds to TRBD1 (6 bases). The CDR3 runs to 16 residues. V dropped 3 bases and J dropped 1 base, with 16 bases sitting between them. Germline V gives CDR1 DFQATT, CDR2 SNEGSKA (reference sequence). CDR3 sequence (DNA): TGCAGTGCTAGCGGTCGACAGGACTCTGCCAAAAACATTCAGTACTTC. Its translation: CSASGRQDSAKNIQYF.

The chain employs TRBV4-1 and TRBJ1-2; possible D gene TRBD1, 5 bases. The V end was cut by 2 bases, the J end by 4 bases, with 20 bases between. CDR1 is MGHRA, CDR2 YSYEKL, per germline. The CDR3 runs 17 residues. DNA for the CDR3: TGCGCCAGCAGCCAAATGGGCAGGGCGAGTGAGGGCTATGGCTACACCTTC. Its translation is CASSQMGRASEGYGYTF.

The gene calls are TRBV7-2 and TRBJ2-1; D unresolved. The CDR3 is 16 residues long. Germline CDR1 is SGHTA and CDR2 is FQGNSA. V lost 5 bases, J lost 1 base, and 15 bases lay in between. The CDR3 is CASSVVAYGSYNEQFF. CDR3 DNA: TGTGCCAGCAGCGTGGTCGCATACGGGTCCTACAATGAGCAGTTCTTC.

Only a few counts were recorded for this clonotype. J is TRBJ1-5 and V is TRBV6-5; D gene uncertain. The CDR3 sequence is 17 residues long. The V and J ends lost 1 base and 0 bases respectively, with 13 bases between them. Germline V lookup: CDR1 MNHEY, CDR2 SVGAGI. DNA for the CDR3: TGTGCCAGCAGTTACTGGACGGGCCCCGATAGCAATCAGCCCCAGCATTTT. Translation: CASSYWTGPDSNQPQHF.

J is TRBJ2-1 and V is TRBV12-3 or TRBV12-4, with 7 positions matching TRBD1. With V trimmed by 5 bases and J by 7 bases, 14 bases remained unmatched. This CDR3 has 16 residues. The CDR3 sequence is CASSPFPRDRKNEQFF. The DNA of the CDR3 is TGTGCCAGCAGTCCATTCCCCCGGGACAGAAAAAATGAGCAGTTCTTC.

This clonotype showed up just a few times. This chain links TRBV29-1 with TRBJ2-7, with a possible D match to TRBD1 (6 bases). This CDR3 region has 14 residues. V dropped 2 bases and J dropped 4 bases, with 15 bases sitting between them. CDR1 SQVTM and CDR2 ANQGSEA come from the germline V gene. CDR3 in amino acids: CSVESRGRVYEQYF. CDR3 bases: TGCAGCGTTGAATCCAGGGGAAGAGTATACGAGCAGTACTTC.

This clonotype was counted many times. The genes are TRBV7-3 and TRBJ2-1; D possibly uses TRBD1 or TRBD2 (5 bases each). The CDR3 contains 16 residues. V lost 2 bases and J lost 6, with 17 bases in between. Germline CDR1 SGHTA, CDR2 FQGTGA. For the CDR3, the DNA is TGTGCCAGCAGCTTACTGGGGGACCCCCTGTTCAATGAGCAGTTCTTC. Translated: CASSLLGDPLFNEQFF. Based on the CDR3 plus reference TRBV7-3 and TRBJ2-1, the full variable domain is GAGVSQTPSNKVTEKGKYVELRCDPISGHTALYWYRQSLGQGPEFLIYFQGTGAADDSGLPNDRFFAVRPEGSVSTLKIQRTERGDSAVYLCASSLLGDPLFNEQFFGPGTRLTVL.

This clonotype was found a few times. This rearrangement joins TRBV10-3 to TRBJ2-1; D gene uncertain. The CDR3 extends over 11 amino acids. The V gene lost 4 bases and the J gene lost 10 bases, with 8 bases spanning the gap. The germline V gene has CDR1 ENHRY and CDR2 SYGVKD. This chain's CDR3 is CAISGVSEQFF. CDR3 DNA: TGTGCCATCAGTGGGGTAAGCGAGCAGTTCTTC.

CDR3 in amino acids: CSARDLRPNTEAFF. In nucleotides, the CDR3 is TGCAGTGCTAGAGATCTCCGACCTAACACTGAAGCTTTCTTT. V gene TRBV20-1 combines with J gene TRBJ1-1; D uncertain. The CDR3 runs 14 residues. The germline CDR1 and CDR2 sequences are DFQATT and SNEGSKA (reference sequence). V was trimmed by 0 bases and J by 2 bases, leaving 10 bases between them.

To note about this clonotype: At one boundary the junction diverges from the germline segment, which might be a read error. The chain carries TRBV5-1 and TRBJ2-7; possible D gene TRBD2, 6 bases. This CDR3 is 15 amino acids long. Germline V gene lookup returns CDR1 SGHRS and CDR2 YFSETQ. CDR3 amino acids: CVSSLAGGAAYEQYF. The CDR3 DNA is TGCGTCAGCAGCTTGGCCGGGGGTGCTGCCTACGAGCAGTACTTC.

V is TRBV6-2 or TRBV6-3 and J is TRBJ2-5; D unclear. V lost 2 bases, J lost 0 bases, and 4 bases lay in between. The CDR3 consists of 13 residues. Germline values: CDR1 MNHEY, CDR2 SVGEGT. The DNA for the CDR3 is TGTGCCAGCAGTTACGAGTACCAAGAGACCCAGTACTTC. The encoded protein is CASSYEYQETQYF.

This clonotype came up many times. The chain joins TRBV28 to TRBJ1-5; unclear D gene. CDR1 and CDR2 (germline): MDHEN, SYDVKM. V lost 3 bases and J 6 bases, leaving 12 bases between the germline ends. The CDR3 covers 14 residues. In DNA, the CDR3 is TGTGCCAGCAGTTTCCCTCTGGCCGCTCAGCCCCAGCATTTT. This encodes CASSFPLAAQPQHF.

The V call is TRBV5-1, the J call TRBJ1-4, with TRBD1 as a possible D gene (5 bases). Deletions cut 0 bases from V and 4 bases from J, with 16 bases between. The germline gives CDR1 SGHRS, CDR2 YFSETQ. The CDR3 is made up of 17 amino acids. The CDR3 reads CASSLDVPGPINEKLFF. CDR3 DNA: TGCGCCAGCAGCTTGGATGTACCGGGACCGATTAATGAAAAACTGTTTTTT.

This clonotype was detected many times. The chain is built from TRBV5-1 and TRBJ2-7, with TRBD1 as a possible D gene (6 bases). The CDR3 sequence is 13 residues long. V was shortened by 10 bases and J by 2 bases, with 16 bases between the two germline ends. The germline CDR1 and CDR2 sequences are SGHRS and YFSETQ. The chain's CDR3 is CALVGDTTYEQYV. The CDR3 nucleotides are TGCGCCCTCGTTGGGGACACCACCTACGAGCAGTACGTC.

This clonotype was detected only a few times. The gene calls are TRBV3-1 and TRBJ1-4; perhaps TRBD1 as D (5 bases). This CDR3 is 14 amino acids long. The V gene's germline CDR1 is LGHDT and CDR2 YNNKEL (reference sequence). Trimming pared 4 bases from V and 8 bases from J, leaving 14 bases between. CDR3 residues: CASSPTPGGEKLFF. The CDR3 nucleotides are TGTGCCAGCAGCCCAACCCCGGGGGGGGAAAAACTGTTTTTT.

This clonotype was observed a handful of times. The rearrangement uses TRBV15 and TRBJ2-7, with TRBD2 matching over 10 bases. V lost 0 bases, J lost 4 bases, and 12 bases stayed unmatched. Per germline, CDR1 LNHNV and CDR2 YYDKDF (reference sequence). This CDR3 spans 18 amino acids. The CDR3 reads CATSRDFQLAGGSYEQYF. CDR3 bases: TGTGCCACCAGCAGAGATTTCCAATTAGCGGGAGGCTCGTACGAGCAGTACTTC.

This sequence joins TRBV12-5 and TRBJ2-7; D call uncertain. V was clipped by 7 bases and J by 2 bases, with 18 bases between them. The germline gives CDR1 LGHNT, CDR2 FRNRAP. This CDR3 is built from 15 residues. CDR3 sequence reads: CASVTAMGGPYEQYF. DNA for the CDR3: TGTGCTAGTGTCACCGCGATGGGCGGACCCTACGAGCAGTACTTC.

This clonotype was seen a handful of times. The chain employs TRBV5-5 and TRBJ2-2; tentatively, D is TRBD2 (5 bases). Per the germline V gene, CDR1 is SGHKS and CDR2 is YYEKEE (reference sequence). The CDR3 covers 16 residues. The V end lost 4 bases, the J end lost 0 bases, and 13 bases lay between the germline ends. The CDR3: CASSPIFSANTGELFF. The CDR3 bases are TGTGCCAGCAGCCCGATTTTTAGCGCGAACACCGGGGAGCTGTTTTTT.

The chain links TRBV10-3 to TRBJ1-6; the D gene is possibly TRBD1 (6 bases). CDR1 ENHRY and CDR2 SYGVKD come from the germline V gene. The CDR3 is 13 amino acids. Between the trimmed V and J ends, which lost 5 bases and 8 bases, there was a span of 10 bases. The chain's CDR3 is CAISQGLDSPLHF. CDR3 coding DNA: TGTGCCATCAGTCAGGGGTTAGATTCACCCCTCCACTTT.

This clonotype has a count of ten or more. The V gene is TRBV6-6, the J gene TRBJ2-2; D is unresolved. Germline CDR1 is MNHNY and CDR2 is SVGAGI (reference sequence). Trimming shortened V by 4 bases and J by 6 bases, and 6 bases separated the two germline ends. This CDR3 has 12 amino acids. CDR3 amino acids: CASSSPAGELFF. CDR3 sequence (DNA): TGTGCCAGCAGTTCCCCGGCCGGGGAGCTGTTTTTT.

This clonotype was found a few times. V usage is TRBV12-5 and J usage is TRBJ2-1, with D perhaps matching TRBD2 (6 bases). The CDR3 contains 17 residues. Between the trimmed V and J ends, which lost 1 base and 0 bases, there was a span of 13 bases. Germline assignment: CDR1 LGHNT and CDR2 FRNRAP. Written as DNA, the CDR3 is TGTGCTAGTGGTTTGGGCCGATCAGCGGGCTCCTACAATGAGCAGTTCTTC. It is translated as CASGLGRSAGSYNEQFF.

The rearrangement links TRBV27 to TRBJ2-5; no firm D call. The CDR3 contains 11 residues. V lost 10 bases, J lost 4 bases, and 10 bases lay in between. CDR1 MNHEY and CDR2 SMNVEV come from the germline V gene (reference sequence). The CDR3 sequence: CATGRRETQYF. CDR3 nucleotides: TGTGCCACCGGTCGAAGAGAGACCCAGTACTTC.

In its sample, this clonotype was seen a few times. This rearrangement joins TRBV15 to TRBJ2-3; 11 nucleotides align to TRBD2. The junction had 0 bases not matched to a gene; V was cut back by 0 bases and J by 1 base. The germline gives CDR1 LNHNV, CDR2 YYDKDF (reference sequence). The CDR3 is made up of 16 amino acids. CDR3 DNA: TGTGCCACCAGCAGAGAACTAGCGGGGGGCACAGATACGCAGTATTTT. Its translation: CATSRELAGGTDTQYF.

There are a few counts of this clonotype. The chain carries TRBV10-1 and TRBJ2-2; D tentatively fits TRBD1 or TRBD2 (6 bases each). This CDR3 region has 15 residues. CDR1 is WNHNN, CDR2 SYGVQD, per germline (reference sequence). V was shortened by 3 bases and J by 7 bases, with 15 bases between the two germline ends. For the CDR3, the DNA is TGCGCCAGCAGTGAAGGGGGTACGGGGGACGGGGAGCTGTTTTTT. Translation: CASSEGGTGDGELFF.

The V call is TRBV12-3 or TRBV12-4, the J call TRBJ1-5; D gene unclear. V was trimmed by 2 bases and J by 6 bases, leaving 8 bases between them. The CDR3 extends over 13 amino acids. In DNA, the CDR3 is TGTGCCAGCAGTTTAACCCATGGTCAGCCCCAGCATTTT. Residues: CASSLTHGQPQHF.